Sequencing of this TCR beta chain was carried out in a study of blood T cell repertoires in COVID-19. Study summary: Specimens from acute and convalescent COVID-19 originated in the United States, Italy and Spain. T cells, B-cell-depleted T cells, or PBMCs supplied cDNA or gDNA.

The CDR3 spans 15 residues. Germline V gene data show CDR1 as MNHEY and CDR2 as SMNVEV (reference sequence). The J segment lost 4 bases and the V segment lost 5 bases, leaving 7 bases of the junction unmatched. Original handling: Using reference gene primer amplification, nucleated cell counts were estimated. Using immunoSEQ multiplex PCR, the repertoire was profiled, and TCRdb retains in-frame clones only, with some absent. D and trimming were read from the DNA, whereas the V and J calls and clone size are those reported in that table. The sample holds 150,000 or so clones, approximately 79% seen once.

The sequenced sample consisted of peripheral blood. The source of this sequence is a woman aged 80 or over with acute or convalescent COVID-19. This sequence joins TRBV27 and TRBJ2-7, with 11 bases matching TRBD1. The CDR3 sequence: CASSAGTGGVYEQYF. The CDR3 coding sequence is TGTGCCAGCAGTGCCGGGACAGGGGGGGTTTACGAGCAGTACTTC.